These 12 T cell receptor beta chains were sequenced from one sample in a study of cytomegalovirus exposure and HLA in healthy donors. Some clones are missing from TCRdb's copy, which holds only in-frame ones; the method was immunoSEQ multiplex PCR. Altogether tens of thousands of clones are present, around 96% being singletons, with the ten largest covering less than 4.5%. The sample was PBMCs. These receptors originate from a man younger than 35 in good health and CMV-seropositive.

The chain combines TRBV5-5 with TRBJ2-1; 12 bases fit TRBD2. Per the germline V gene, CDR1 is SGHKS and CDR2 is YYEKEE (reference sequence). CDR3 length: 17 amino acids. Trimming took 2 bases from V and 8 from J; bases not matched to a gene: 11. CDR3 residues: CASSFYSVLAGGYEQFF. DNA of the CDR3: TGTGCCAGCAGCTTCTACTCGGTACTAGCGGGGGGCTATGAGCAGTTCTTC.

The chain joins TRBV30 to TRBJ2-7; TRBD1 aligns across 8 bases. V gave up 4 bases and J gave up 1 base; unmatched junction bases: 3. The CDR3 is made up of 13 amino acids. Germline V gene lookup returns CDR1 GTSNPN and CDR2 SVGIG (reference sequence). DNA for the CDR3: TGTGCCTGGATGGGACAGGCGTCCTACGAGCAGTACTTC. Translated, it gives CAWMGQASYEQYF.

The chain links TRBV27 to TRBJ2-7, with TRBD1 matching over 10 bases. Germline V lookup: CDR1 MNHEY, CDR2 SMNVEV (reference sequence). CDR3 length: 15 residues. With V trimmed by 6 bases and J by 6 bases, 11 bases remained unmatched. Here the CDR3 DNA reads TGTGCCAGCAGCTCCGGGACAGGGGTTTCTGGCGAGCAGTACTTC. As protein: CASSSGTGVSGEQYF.

This chain joins TRBV4-1 and TRBJ1-5; 10 nucleotides match TRBD1. There are 19 residues in the CDR3. Unmatched junction bases numbered 14, after V lost 0 bases and J lost 6 bases. Germline V gives CDR1 MGHRA, CDR2 YSYEKL. CDR3 nucleotides: TGCGCCAGCAGCCAAGAAGATAGGCGGACAGGGGGAAGAGGTCAGCCCCAGCATTTT. It specifies CASSQEDRRTGGRGQPQHF.

The rearrangement joins TRBV27 to TRBJ1-2, with 7 positions matching TRBD1. V lost 3 bases, J lost 3 bases, and 10 bases stayed unmatched. This CDR3 has 16 residues. Germline V lookup: CDR1 MNHEY, CDR2 SMNVEV (reference sequence). CDR3 bases: TGTGCCAGCAGTTTTCGAGGAGGGGGCGGCTACTATGGCTACACCTTC. Translation: CASSFRGGGGYYGYTF.

This chain's CDR3 is CASRAGIQETQYF. CDR3 sequence (DNA): TGTGCCAGTCGAGCGGGGATACAAGAGACCCAGTACTTC. The chain combines TRBV25-1 with TRBJ2-5, with TRBD2 identical over 7 bases. The CDR3 extends over 13 amino acids. Trimming at V came to 9 bases and at J to 2 bases, leaving 6 bases not matched to a gene. Germline V gene sequence: CDR1 MGHDK, CDR2 SYGVNS.

The rearrangement uses TRBV7-6 and TRBJ2-3, with 7 nucleotides matching TRBD1. The CDR3 is 14 residues long. The V and J ends lost 5 bases and 0 bases, in that order; junction bases with no gene match: 2. Germline V gives CDR1 SGHVS, CDR2 FNYEAQ. The CDR3 region is CASSQTGSTDTQYF. CDR3 nucleotides: TGTGCCAGCAGCCAGACAGGGAGCACAGATACGCAGTATTTT.

This clone showed up just once. The gene calls are TRBV5-4 and TRBJ1-1; perhaps TRBD1 as D (5 bases). V was trimmed by 3 bases and J by 7 bases, leaving 16 bases between them. Germline V gives CDR1 SGHNT, CDR2 YYREEE (reference sequence). CDR3 size: 14 residues. The CDR3 DNA follows: TGTGCCAGCAGCTCGTTGAGCAGGGATTTTGAAGCTTTCTTT. This sequence encodes CASSSLSRDFEAFF. Supplemented by reference TRBV5-4 and TRBJ1-1, the full variable domain reads ETGVTQSPTHLIKTRGQQVTLRCSSQSGHNTVSWYQQALGQGPQFIFQYYREEENGRGNFPPRFSGLQFPNYSSELNVNALELDDSALYLCASSSLSRDFEAFFGQGTRLTVV.

The rearrangement links TRBV27 to TRBJ2-7; 8 bases are shared with TRBD1. CDR3 size: 15 residues. Trimming at V came to 5 bases and at J to 1 base, leaving 7 bases not matched to a gene. Germline CDR1 MNHEY, CDR2 SMNVEV (reference sequence). The CDR3 nucleotides read TGTGCCAGCAGTCTCGGACAGGGAAGGTCCTACGAGCAGTACTTC. Translating gives CASSLGQGRSYEQYF.

This sequence joins TRBV25-1 and TRBJ2-2, with D possibly being TRBD2 (6 bases). Germline V gene sequence: CDR1 MGHDK, CDR2 SYGVNS. CDR3 length equals 17 residues. V was clipped by 5 bases and J by 2 bases, with 18 bases between them. CDR3 DNA sequence: TGTGCCAGCAGTACAACGGTAGGGACTCTAAACACCGGGGAGCTGTTTTTT. Protein: CASSTTVGTLNTGELFF.

J is TRBJ2-4 and V is TRBV11-2; 13 nucleotides align to TRBD2. CDR3 length: 17 amino acids. J gave up 9 bases and V 5 bases, and 13 bases lay outside the gene matches. Germline V CDR1 and CDR2: SGHAT, FQNNGV. CDR3 nucleotides: TGTGCCAGCAGCGATAGGACTAGCGGGAGAACCCCAGGCATTCAGTACTTC. Its translation is CASSDRTSGRTPGIQYF.

This clone was detected once. V and J are TRBV30 and TRBJ1-5; D not certain. Trimming took 2 bases from V and 7 from J, leaving 12 bases between them. Germline CDR1 GTSNPN, CDR2 SVGIG (reference sequence). The CDR3 runs 13 residues. The CDR3 DNA follows: TGTGCCTGGAGTCCCTACGGAGGACAGCCCCAGCATTTT. Its translation: CAWSPYGGQPQHF.